In its sample, the clone carrying this TCR beta chain was seen once. This record comes from a study of blood T cell repertoires in COVID-19. Study at large: Samples came from the United States, Italy and Spain, spanning acute and convalescent COVID-19.

The V and J ends lost 6 bases and 4 bases, in that order; junction bases with no gene match: 6. CDR3 length equals 16 residues. Germline V gene sequence: CDR1 SNHLY, CDR2 FYNNEI. Clones were sequenced by immunoSEQ multiplex PCR, and TCRdb holds only the in-frame ones, with some missing. The sample yields approximately 140,000 clones, 70% to 90% seen once. Participants' reported clinical history set cohort assignment. Material: PBMCs or T cells enriched from blood (not recorded which). The source is a woman aged 45-65 years who had recovered from COVID-19. V usage is TRBV2 and J usage is TRBJ1-6, with TRBD1 matching 10 bases. CDR3 in DNA: TGTGCCAGCAGGAGGGACAGGGGACATTATAATTCACCCCTCCACTTT. As protein: CASRRDRGHYNSPLHF.